This section outlines one T cell receptor beta chain sequence together with its context. The antigen it binds to is not known. Qualities for individual bases were not recorded, and no much larger clone is one base off. The germline V gene (reference sequence) supplies CDR1 LNHDA and CDR2 SQIVND. Trimming accounts for 5 bases at V and 8 bases at J, while the number of junction bases matched to no gene is 7. The CDR3 holds 14 amino acids from the cysteine to the phenylalanine. Left in the record is the CDR3 DNA by itself, 42 bases read in frame from the first base. Donors formed part of the validation cohort, which comprised 95 to 150 subjects and was distinct from the first cohort of 670 or so subjects. These data are taken from a study of cytomegalovirus exposure and HLA in healthy donors (dated by TCRdb to about 2017). Background for the entire study: According to a later analysis, the 100 to 150 validation repertoires were produced on the same platform as the 666 repertoires of the first cohort. High-throughput TCR immunosequencing, statistical association of individual TCRs with disease status, and machine learning were combined to predict cytomegalovirus infection status. The study was designed to test whether signatures of past pathogen exposure could be identified by cataloging public T cell receptors. Along with the approximately 700-subject first cohort, a separate validation cohort of 120 different subjects was used.

The library was built by means of the immunoSEQ multiplex PCR assay. The published analysis was carried out like this. A statistical classification framework was developed to diagnose cytomegalovirus status using the catalog of TCR beta chain sequences. TCRdb re-hosts the immuneACCESS table, in-frame sequences only. Its copies lack some clones; in the studies checked, an unresolved V gene accounts for under half of them, and the cause for the rest is not known. D and trimming were read from the DNA, whereas the V and J calls and clone size are those reported in that table. The sample records more than 95,000 clones, roughly 89% of which are singletons. 1.1% of the sample is in the top ten clones. Study-level results and caveats: Most TCR sequences were seen in very few donors, while some public TCRs were found in many individuals. The study gave a list of some 150 TCR beta chains associated with cytomegalovirus. The authors suggested that the approach could potentially be generalized to other disease states and immunological phenotypes. A later analysis had no HLA typing for the validation cohort, so co-occurrence there was scored across all 130 or so repertoires. In vitro tests confirmed that a few of the cytomegalovirus-associated TCR beta chains recognize cytomegalovirus antigens. Subsequent analysis determined that TCRs grouped into clusters in the first cohort also showed a tendency toward co-occurrence across the roughly 120 validation repertoires, and 85% to 95% of cluster scores exceeded 0. The classifier was reported to diagnose cytomegalovirus status with high specificity and sensitivity in both the original cohort and the validation cohort.

This clonotype originated in a woman younger than 30 in good health and CMV-seronegative. The V and J genes are TRBV19 and TRBJ1-4; TRBD1 aligns with 8 central bases. The sequencing sample was made of PBMCs. In nucleotides, the sequence is TGTGCCAGTAGTTCAGGGGACAGGAGAGAAAAACTGTTTTTT. This translates into CASSSGDRREKLFF.